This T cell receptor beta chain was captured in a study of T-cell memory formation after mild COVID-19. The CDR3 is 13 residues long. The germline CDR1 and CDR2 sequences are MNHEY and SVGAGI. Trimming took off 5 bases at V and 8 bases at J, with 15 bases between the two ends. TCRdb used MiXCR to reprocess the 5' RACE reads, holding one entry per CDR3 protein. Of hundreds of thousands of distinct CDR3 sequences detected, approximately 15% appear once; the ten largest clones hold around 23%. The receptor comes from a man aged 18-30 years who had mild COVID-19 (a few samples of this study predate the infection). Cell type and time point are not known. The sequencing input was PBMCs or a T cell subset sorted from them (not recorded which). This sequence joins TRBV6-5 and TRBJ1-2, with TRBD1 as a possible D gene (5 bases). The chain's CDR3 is CASSLRGGVGYTF. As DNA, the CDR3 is TGTGCCAGCAGTCTAAGGGGAGGAGTCGGCTACACCTTC.